What follows are 10 T cell receptor beta chains derived from one specimen sequenced in a study of beta chain features in type 1 diabetes. Of the isolated RNA, all was reverse transcribed, and so the sequenced material was expressed TCRB transcripts. Clones were read by immunoSEQ multiplex PCR, and TCRdb kept only the in-frame ones, dropping some. Of 850,000 to 900,000 clones listed, about a sixth are singletons. Input material: naive CD4+ T cells from blood. All receptors derive from a woman aged 18 to 35 in good health.

This clone appeared once. The J gene is TRBJ1-1, the V gene TRBV18; D is perhaps TRBD1 (6 bases). The V end lost 3 bases, the J end lost 1 base, and 12 bases lay between the germline ends. Per the germline V gene, CDR1 is KGHSH and CDR2 is LQKENI. CDR3 length equals 15 residues. CDR3 bases: TGTGCCAGCTCACCGCAACAGGGATCGAACACTGAAGCTTTCTTT. It is translated as CASSPQQGSNTEAFF.

The gene calls are TRBV5-1 and TRBJ2-3, with D hard to call. V shed 5 bases and J shed 0 bases, with 13 bases lying between them. The CDR3 covers 15 residues. Looked up from germline, CDR1 is SGHRS and CDR2 is YFSETQ. The CDR3 spells CASSRLHGSTDTQYF. CDR3 in DNA: TGCGCCAGCAGTCGCCTCCATGGGAGCACAGATACGCAGTATTTT.

J is TRBJ1-4 and V is TRBV6-6, with D possibly being TRBD1 (5 bases). The V and J ends lost 4 bases and 2 bases respectively, with 11 bases between them. In germline, CDR1 is MNHNY, CDR2 SVGAGI (reference sequence). The CDR3 contains 15 residues. As DNA, the CDR3 is TGTGCCAGCAGTTCGAACCGGGACACTAATGAAAAACTGTTTTTT. Translation gives CASSSNRDTNEKLFF.

This clone was observed a few times. The chain employs TRBV6-5 and TRBJ2-7; 12 bases are a match to TRBD1. The CDR3 is 16 residues long. Germline assignment: CDR1 MNHEY and CDR2 SVGAGI. J lost 0 bases, V lost 2 bases, and 2 bases had no gene match. The CDR3: CASSYRDRGLSYEQYF. The CDR3, as DNA: TGTGCCAGCAGTTACCGGGACAGGGGGCTCTCCTACGAGCAGTACTTC.

The V gene is TRBV6-5, the J gene TRBJ2-1, with TRBD2 matching 9 bases. Germline CDR1 is MNHEY and CDR2 is SVGAGI. The V segment lost 6 bases and the J segment 10 bases; nucleotides outside the gene matches: 7. The CDR3 covers 13 residues. The CDR3 coding sequence is TGTGCCAGCAGCTCGGGGCTAGCGGGAGAGCAGTTCTTC. Its translation: CASSSGLAGEQFF.

The V gene is TRBV7-9, the J gene TRBJ2-1, with D perhaps matching TRBD2 (7 bases). CDR3 length equals 17 residues. Germline-derived CDR1 and CDR2 are SEHNR and FQNEAQ (reference sequence). Between the trimmed V and J ends, which lost 5 bases and 0 bases, there was a span of 17 bases. The CDR3 here is CASSPRGGANSYNEQFF. Here the CDR3 DNA reads TGTGCCAGCAGCCCAAGGGGGGGGGCGAACTCCTACAATGAGCAGTTCTTC.

The rearrangement uses TRBV9 and TRBJ2-2; TRBD1 matches 8 bases. This CDR3 has 16 residues. From germline, CDR1 is SGDLS and CDR2 YYNGEE. J gave up 2 bases and V 2 bases, and 5 bases lay outside the gene matches. The CDR3 DNA sequence: TGTGCCAGCAGCGTCTCAGGGGGCACAAACACCGGGGAGCTGTTTTTT. Amino acid sequence: CASSVSGGTNTGELFF.

The genes are TRBV28 and TRBJ2-5; D is unresolved. Trimming took off 7 bases at V and 5 bases at J, with 8 bases between the two ends. CDR1 MDHEN and CDR2 SYDVKM come from the germline V gene. This CDR3 is 11 amino acids long. CDR3: CASTDEETQYF. The DNA of the CDR3 is TGTGCCAGCACTGACGAGGAGACCCAGTACTTC.

This chain connects TRBV21-1 to TRBJ1-5. TRBV21-1 is classified as a pseudogene. The CDR3 consists of 14 residues. Here the CDR3 DNA reads TGTGCCAGCAGCAAAGGGGGAGGGGGGAAGCCCCAGCATTTT. Its protein product is CASSKGGGGKPQHF.

The gene calls are TRBV27 and TRBJ2-3; D call uncertain. The CDR3 contains 13 residues. Germline CDR1 and CDR2: MNHEY and SMNVEV (reference sequence). V shed 5 bases and J shed 6 bases, with 12 bases lying between them. This CDR3 reads CASSPKGRDTQYF. The CDR3 DNA follows: TGTGCCAGCAGTCCGAAAGGGCGGGATACGCAGTATTTT.